This passage covers 7 T cell receptor beta chains from one sample sequenced in a study of T cell responses to AZD1222 COVID-19 vaccine. The method was immunoSEQ multiplex PCR; TCRdb's version includes in-frame clones alone and lacks a portion of them. The sample shows over 120,000 clones, approximately 92% of them seen only once. The input for sequencing was peripheral blood, taken on day 0 of AZD1222 vaccination. The receptors were sampled from an adult in good health.

The V call is TRBV7-2, the J call TRBJ1-2, with D possibly being TRBD1 (5 bases). Germline CDR1 and CDR2: SGHTA and FQGNSA. The CDR3 is 16 amino acids. V lost 1 base and J 0 bases, leaving 12 bases between the germline ends. The DNA of the CDR3 is TGTGCCAGCAGCTTAGTCGGGGCAGTCGCTAACTATGGCTACACCTTC. Translating it yields CASSLVGAVANYGYTF.

The rearrangement uses TRBV25-1 and TRBJ1-2; TRBD1 might be the D (5 bases). The ends were cut back, 6 bases at V and 5 bases at J, with 13 bases in the middle. The germline gives CDR1 MGHDK, CDR2 SYGVNS. The CDR3 contains 13 residues. The CDR3 nucleotides read TGTGCCAGCAGAGACAGCTCCTCGTATGGCTACACCTTC. Its translation: CASRDSSSYGYTF.

V and J are TRBV25-1 and TRBJ1-1; 7 nucleotides line up with TRBD1. The CDR3 extends over 15 amino acids. Per germline, CDR1 MGHDK and CDR2 SYGVNS. V lost 2 bases and J lost 5; bases outside the gene matches: 8. The CDR3 coding sequence is TGTGCCAGCAGTGAACTAGGGCAGGGGGAGACTGAAGCTTTCTTT. It specifies CASSELGQGETEAFF.

The V and J genes are TRBV18 and TRBJ2-3; 11 nucleotides agree with TRBD2. The CDR3 totals 16 residues. Trimming at V came to 3 bases and at J to 4 bases, leaving 6 bases not matched to a gene. CDR1 KGHSH and CDR2 LQKENI come from the germline V gene. Here the CDR3 reads CASSPVVAGGPDTQYF. In DNA form, the CDR3 reads TGTGCCAGCTCACCGGTAGTAGCGGGGGGGCCAGATACGCAGTATTTT. Combining the CDR3 with reference TRBV18 and TRBJ2-3 gives the whole variable domain NAGVMQNPRHLVRRRGQEARLRCSPMKGHSHVYWYRQLPEEGLKFMVYLQKENIIDESGMPKERFSAEFPKEGPSILRIQQVVRGDSAAYFCASSPVVAGGPDTQYFGPGTRLTVL.

The CDR3 reads CASSQWASLGTDTQYF. The CDR3, as DNA: TGTGCCAGCAGCCAATGGGCCTCCCTCGGCACAGATACGCAGTATTTT. The chain has TRBV3-1 (or the pseudogene TRBV3-2) and TRBJ2-3; D ambiguous. CDR1 is LGHDT and CDR2 is YNNKEL in the germline V gene (reference sequence). CDR3 size: 16 residues. Trimming removed 2 bases from V and 1 base from J, with 13 bases in between.

The chain carries TRBV6-4 and TRBJ1-5, with D possibly matching TRBD1 (6 bases). CDR1 is MRHNA, CDR2 SNTAGT, per germline. The CDR3 extends over 13 amino acids. V lost 6 bases, J lost 7 bases, and 13 bases lay in between. CDR3 loop: CASRPTGNQPQHF. As DNA, the CDR3 is TGTGCCAGCAGGCCCACAGGGAACCAGCCCCAGCATTTT.

The sample holds one count of this clone. CDR3 bases: TGCGCCAGCAGCTTGGGTTCCAGTCGGGGGGATAATTCACCCCTCCACTTT. Protein: CASSLGSSRGDNSPLHF. The chain links TRBV5-1 to TRBJ1-6; D perhaps matches TRBD1 (5 bases). The germline V gene has CDR1 SGHRS and CDR2 YFSETQ. The V gene lost 0 bases and the J gene lost 5 bases, with 15 bases spanning the gap. The CDR3 contains 17 residues.